The 5 T cell receptor beta chains presented below share a single source sample, sequenced in a study of T cell responses to AZD1222 COVID-19 vaccine. Profiling relied on immunoSEQ multiplex PCR, and the TCRdb table lists in-frame clones only, not all of them. The repertoire holds some 120,000 clones, with roughly 92% as singletons. The input for sequencing was peripheral blood, taken 28 days after the second AZD1222 dose. The receptors stem from an adult who received the AZD1222 COVID-19 vaccine.

This clone is a singleton in its sample. V gene TRBV11-3 combines with J gene TRBJ2-1; D possibly corresponds to TRBD2 (6 bases). CDR3 length: 14 amino acids. Between the trimmed V and J ends, which lost 5 bases and 3 bases, there was a span of 11 bases. Germline CDR1 reads SGHNT; CDR2 reads YENEEA. This chain's CDR3 is CASSPSSDYNEQFF. CDR3 in DNA: TGTGCCAGCAGCCCCTCTAGCGACTACAATGAGCAGTTCTTC.

V gene TRBV5-5 combines with J gene TRBJ2-6; D is unclear. Per the germline V gene, CDR1 is SGHKS and CDR2 is YYEKEE (reference sequence). This CDR3 has 14 residues. V lost 0 bases to trimming and J lost 0 bases, with 1 base between them. In DNA, the CDR3 is TGTGCCAGCAGCTTGGCCTCTGGGGCCAACGTCCTGACTTTC. Its protein is CASSLASGANVLTF.

V gene TRBV10-2 combines with J gene TRBJ2-3; D is uncertain. Germline V gene sequence: CDR1 WSHSY, CDR2 SAAADI. V lost 11 bases and J lost 6, with 12 bases in between. The CDR3 runs to 11 residues. The CDR3 reads CAGRNGDTQYF. CDR3 DNA: TGCGCCGGTCGGAACGGGGATACGCAGTATTTT.

The rearrangement joins TRBV5-1 to TRBJ2-1; 12 bases map to TRBD2. The V and J ends lost 0 bases and 8 bases, in that order; junction bases with no gene match: 3. This CDR3 region has 15 residues. Germline V lookup: CDR1 SGHRS, CDR2 YFSETQ. CDR3 region: CASSLALAGGDEQFF. CDR3 nucleotides: TGCGCCAGCAGCTTGGCGCTAGCGGGAGGGGATGAGCAGTTCTTC.

The V gene is TRBV5-1, the J gene TRBJ1-4; D unresolved. The germline V gene encodes CDR1 SGHRS and CDR2 YFSETQ. The CDR3 has 14 residues. V was pared by 0 bases and J by 6 bases, with 9 bases between. The CDR3 DNA is TGCGCCAGCAGCTTGGACAATGGAGATGAAAAACTGTTTTTT. It translates to CASSLDNGDEKLFF.